The T cell receptor beta chain described here comes from a study of cytomegalovirus exposure and HLA in healthy donors. Findings and limits, study-wide: It was reported in a later analysis that an Asian-associated ancestry cluster showed fewer N-insertions than the roughly 620-donor mean. In a later analysis, V- and J-gene trimming of beta chains associated with a DCLRE1C missense variant, replicated independently.

The CDR3 runs 15 residues. V shed 4 bases and J 0 bases; nucleotides not matched to a gene: 4. Germline-derived CDR1 and CDR2 are SNHLY and FYNNEI. In the case of this clone: The antigen remains undetermined.

With 60 Vbeta and 13 Jbeta primers, the PCR was carried out. The data were produced by immunoSEQ multiplex PCR, yet TCRdb's version contains in-frame clones alone and is incomplete. The data show some 170,000 clones, with approximately 78% seen just once and about 0.98% held by the top ten. The TCR sequence derives from a girl aged 2 to 9 in good health and CMV-seropositive. The rearrangement uses TRBV2 and TRBJ2-7; 9 bases fit TRBD1. Specimen: PBMCs. CDR3: CASSAGQGYSYEQYF. In nucleotides, the CDR3 is TGTGCCAGCAGTGCCGGACAGGGGTACTCCTACGAGCAGTACTTC.